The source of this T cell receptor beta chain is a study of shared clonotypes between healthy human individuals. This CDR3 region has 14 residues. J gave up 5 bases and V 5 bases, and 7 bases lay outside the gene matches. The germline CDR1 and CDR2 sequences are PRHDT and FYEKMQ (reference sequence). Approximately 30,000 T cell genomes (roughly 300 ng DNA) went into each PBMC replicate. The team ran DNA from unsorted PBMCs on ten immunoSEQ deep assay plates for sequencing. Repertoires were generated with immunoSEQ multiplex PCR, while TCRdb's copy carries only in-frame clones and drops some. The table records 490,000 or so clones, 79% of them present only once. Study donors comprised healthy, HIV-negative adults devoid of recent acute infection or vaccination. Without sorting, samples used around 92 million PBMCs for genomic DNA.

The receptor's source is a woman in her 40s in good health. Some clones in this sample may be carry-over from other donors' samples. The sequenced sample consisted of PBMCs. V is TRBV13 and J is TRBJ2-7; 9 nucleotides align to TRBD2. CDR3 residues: CASSRRTSVHEQYF. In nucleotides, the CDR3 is TGTGCCAGCAGCCGCCGGACTAGCGTCCACGAGCAGTACTTC.